This T cell receptor beta chain was identified during a study of graft-versus-host responses after intestinal transplantation. Study findings and constraints: The recipient marrow held GvH clones, and some of them showed up first in ileum or blood.

Irradiated, violet-dye-labeled stimulator cells, some 200,000 in number, were plated with some 200,000 CFSE-labeled responder cells. CD4 and CD8 responders that proliferated in the reaction were FACS-sorted. Germline CDR1 is WNHNN and CDR2 is SYGVQD (reference sequence). CDR3 size: 14 residues. V shed 6 bases and J shed 12 bases, with 21 bases lying between them. Assay: immunoSEQ multiplex PCR; the TCRdb copy retains only in-frame clones and omits some. This sample yields approximately 8,600 clones, of which 31% are seen a single time; 5% to 5.5% belongs to the top ten. The chain employs TRBV10-1 and TRBJ2-1, with TRBD2 as a possible D gene (6 bases). Sequencing was performed on alloreactive CD4+ T cells from a mixed lymphocyte reaction culture, taken before intestinal transplant. Subset in this sample: CFSE-low proliferating T cells sorted from approximately 6-day pre-transplant mixed lymphocyte reaction (GvH or HvG direction). The receptor's source is a human patient who received an intestinal transplant. The CDR3 DNA reads TGCGCCAGCAGCAGAAGCCCGACCCCCGGGGGGCAGTTCTTC. It specifies CASSRSPTPGGQFF.